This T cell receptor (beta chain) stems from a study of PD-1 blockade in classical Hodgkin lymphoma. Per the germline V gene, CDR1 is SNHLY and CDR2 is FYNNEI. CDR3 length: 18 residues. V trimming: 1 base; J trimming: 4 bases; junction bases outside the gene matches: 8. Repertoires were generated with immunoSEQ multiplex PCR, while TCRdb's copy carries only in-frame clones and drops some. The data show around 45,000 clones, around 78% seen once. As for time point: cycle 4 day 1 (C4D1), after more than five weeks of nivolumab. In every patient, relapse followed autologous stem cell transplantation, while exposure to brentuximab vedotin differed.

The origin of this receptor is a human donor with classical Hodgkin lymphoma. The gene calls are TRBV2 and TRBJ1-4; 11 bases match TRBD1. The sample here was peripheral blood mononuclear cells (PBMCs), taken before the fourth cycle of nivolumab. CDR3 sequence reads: CASSEGDRGIPRNEKLFF. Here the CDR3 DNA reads TGTGCCAGCAGTGAAGGGGACAGGGGGATCCCACGTAATGAAAAACTGTTTTTT.